The clone carrying this TCR beta chain was seen only a few times. Its matching antigen is unknown. This entry belongs to a study of cytomegalovirus exposure and HLA in healthy donors. General study points: Highly shared sequence variants in one cluster were likely a sequencing artifact. Cytomegalovirus association was assigned to around 150 TCR beta chains. Most TCR sequences were uncommon, yet certain public TCRs appeared in many donors.

At the time of sampling, donors were nominally healthy, though unrecorded immune exposures were likely. The PCR had 60 Vbeta and 13 Jbeta primers. Sequencing was performed with immunoSEQ multiplex PCR; in TCRdb, only in-frame clones are kept and a portion is missing. The data hold around 190,000 clones, with 9.5% observed a single time. Trimming removed 4 bases from V and 3 bases from J, with 24 bases in between. This CDR3 contains 18 residues. Germline V gene data show CDR1 as SNHLY and CDR2 as FYNNEI. The sequence was collected from a woman under 40 in good health and CMV-seropositive. The gene calls are TRBV2 and TRBJ1-2, with D maybe TRBD1 (6 bases). The material sequenced was PBMCs. The CDR3 bases are TGTGCCAGCAGTGGGTGGGGGCTGTCGGTACGGGCGGACTATGGCTACACCTTC. Translated: CASSGWGLSVRADYGYTF.